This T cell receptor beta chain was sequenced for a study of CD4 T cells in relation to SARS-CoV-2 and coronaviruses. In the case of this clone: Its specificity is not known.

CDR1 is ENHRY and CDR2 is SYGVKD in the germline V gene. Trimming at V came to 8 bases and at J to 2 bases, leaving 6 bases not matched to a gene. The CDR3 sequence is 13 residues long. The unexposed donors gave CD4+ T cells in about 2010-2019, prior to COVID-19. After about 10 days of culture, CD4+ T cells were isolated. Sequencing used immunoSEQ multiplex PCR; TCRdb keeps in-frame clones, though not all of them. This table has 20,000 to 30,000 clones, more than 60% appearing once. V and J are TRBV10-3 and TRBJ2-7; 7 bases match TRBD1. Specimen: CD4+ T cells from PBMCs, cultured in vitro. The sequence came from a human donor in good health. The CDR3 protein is CAIGPGQPYEQYF. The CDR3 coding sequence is TGTGCCATCGGACCGGGACAGCCCTACGAGCAGTACTTC.